This T cell receptor beta chain was captured in a study of T cell changes during pregnancy in multiple sclerosis (dated by TCRdb to the late 2010s). Regarding the study in general: In women with multiple sclerosis, the researchers looked at how the T cell repertoire shifted as pregnancy progressed.

Here V drops 10 bases and J drops 4 bases, and the junction holds 6 bases not matched to any gene. From cysteine to phenylalanine, the CDR3 is 13 amino acids long. The only DNA kept is the CDR3, 39 bases in frame from the first base. CDR1 MNHEY and CDR2 SMNVEV are derived from the germline V gene (reference sequence). A word on this clone: This clone's antigen is unknown. Base qualities are not at hand, and no much larger clone is one base apart.

The library was prepared using the immunoSEQ multiplex PCR assay. TCRdb's version of the immuneACCESS table is confined to in-frame rearrangements and falls short of the full clone set. An unresolved V gene accounts for under half of the shortfall where checked; the remainder is of unknown origin. The sample table shows roughly 44,000 clones, and 88% are seen once. The top ten clonotypes cover 5.9% of the sample. The sample was CD8+ T cells from peripheral blood mononuclear cells, taken after pregnancy. The chain links TRBV27 with TRBJ2-3, and 9 junction bases match TRBD1. This TCR derives from a female donor in good health, enrolled as a control in a pregnancy study. The nucleotide sequence reads TGTGCCACATCGGGACAGGGTGCAGATACGCAGTATTTT. This gives the protein CATSGQGADTQYF.